The rows below give T cell receptor beta chains drawn from one sample of a study of blood T cell repertoires in COVID-19. The data were produced by immunoSEQ multiplex PCR, yet TCRdb's version contains in-frame clones alone and is incomplete. The data contain 85,000 to 90,000 clones, 80% to 90% of them singletons. The sequenced sample consisted of peripheral blood. The receptors stem from a man of 80 years or more with active or convalescent COVID-19. CDR3s include the opening cysteine and the closing phenylalanine or tryptophan. Fields, in order: clone size, D gene, V gene, J gene, CDR3 protein, CDR3 DNA. A D gene is named only where the DNA matches it firmly. Not all rows give a size; the values are once, few, many and, for expanded clones, a class.

>NA|NA|TRBV30|TRBJ2-7
CAWSQVFGYEQYF
TGTGCCTGGAGCCAGGTATTCGGCTACGAGCAGTACTTC
>NA|TRBD1|TRBV6-5|TRBJ2-5
CASSPRGTGQQTQYF
TGTGCCAGCAGTCCGCGAGGGACAGGGCAGCAGACCCAGTACTTC
>NA|NA|TRBV5-1|TRBJ1-6
CASSSAAGAYNSPLHF
TGCGCCAGCAGCTCGGCCGCGGGGGCCTATAATTCACCCCTCCACTTT
>NA|NA|TRBV19|TRBJ1-6
CASSNGLLLHF
TGTGCCAGTAGTAACGGACTTCTCCTCCACTTT
>NA|NA|TRBV19|TRBJ1-5
CASSWSRGNQPQHF
TGTGCCAGCTCCTGGTCCAGGGGCAATCAGCCCCAGCATTTT
>NA|TRBD2|TRBV7-2|TRBJ2-3
CASSLAYPGGSTDTQYF
TGTGCCAGCAGCTTAGCTTACCCGGGAGGGAGCACAGATACGCAGTATTTT
>NA|NA|TRBV5-1|TRBJ2-3
CASSSEGRGTDTQYF
TGCGCCAGCAGCTCGGAGGGACGGGGGACAGATACGCAGTATTTT
>once|TRBD1|TRBV6-5|TRBJ2-7
CASSYGARGLYEQYF
TGTGCCAGCAGTTACGGCGCAAGGGGGCTCTACGAGCAGTACTTC
>NA|TRBD2|TRBV7-9|TRBJ2-3
CASSSGTSVNTQYF
TGTGCCAGCAGCTCCGGGACTAGCGTAAATACGCAGTATTTT
>NA|TRBD2|TRBV7-2|TRBJ2-7
CASSPPGLAEPSHF
TGTGCCAGCAGCCCCCCGGGACTAGCGGAGCCGTCGCACTTC
>NA|NA|TRBV3-1/TRBV3-2|TRBJ2-2
CASSQAVGRANTGELFF
TGTGCCAGCAGCCAGGCCGTGGGCAGGGCGAACACCGGGGAGCTGTTTTTT
>NA|NA|TRBV5-1|TRBJ2-1
CASSLQPRSSYNEQFF
TGCGCCAGCAGCTTGCAGCCACGGAGCTCCTACAATGAGCAGTTCTTC
>once|NA|TRBV9|TRBJ2-2
CASRGSGANTGELFF
TGTGCCAGCAGAGGATCGGGAGCGAACACCGGGGAGCTGTTTTTT
>NA|NA|TRBV29-1|TRBJ2-7
CSVELDSSYEQYF
TGCAGCGTTGAGTTGGACAGCTCCTACGAGCAGTACTTC
>NA|TRBD2|TRBV2|TRBJ2-3
CASSPPSGGQDTQYF
TGTGCCAGCAGTCCTCCTAGCGGAGGGCAAGATACGCAGTATTTT
>once|NA|TRBV12-5|TRBJ2-7
CASGLGTPIEQYF
TGTGCTAGTGGTTTGGGAACTCCGATCGAGCAGTACTTC
>few|TRBD2|TRBV9|TRBJ2-2
CASSALTSGRTGELFF
TGTGCCAGCAGCGCACTAACTAGCGGGAGGACCGGGGAGCTGTTTTTT
>NA|NA|TRBV3-1/TRBV3-2|TRBJ2-3
CASSQRMTGTDTQYF
TGTGCCAGCAGCCAGCGTATGACTGGCACAGATACGCAGTATTTT
>NA|TRBD1|TRBV12-3/TRBV12-4|TRBJ1-5
CASNSGQTSTQHF
TGTGCCAGCAACTCGGGACAGACAAGTACCCAGCATTTT
>NA|NA|TRBV18|TRBJ2-7
CASSPSTGHDYEQYF
TGTGCCAGCTCACCATCAACAGGGCACGACTACGAGCAGTACTTC
>NA|NA|TRBV11-3|TRBJ2-5
CASSFPGEATQYF
TGTGCCAGCAGCTTCCCCGGGGAAGCGACCCAGTACTTC
>NA|NA|TRBV7-2|TRBJ1-5
CASSLAVGENQPQHF
TGTGCCAGCAGCTTAGCAGTGGGAGAAAATCAGCCCCAGCATTTT
>NA|NA|TRBV29-1|TRBJ2-4
CSVGGSENIQYF
TGCAGCGTTGGCGGTTCAGAAAACATTCAGTACTTC
>NA|TRBD2|TRBV27|TRBJ2-5
CASSLYRASGRERQETQYF
TGTGCCAGCAGTTTATACCGGGCTAGCGGGAGAGAACGCCAAGAGACCCAGTACTTC
>NA|NA|TRBV5-6|TRBJ2-5
CASSFGRRVFQETQYF
TGTGCCAGCAGCTTCGGTCGCAGGGTATTTCAAGAGACCCAGTACTTC
>NA|TRBD1|TRBV12-5|TRBJ2-1
CASANRHRDRRNEQFF
TGTGCTAGTGCCAATCGACACCGGGACAGGCGAAATGAGCAGTTCTTC
>NA|TRBD1|TRBV27|TRBJ1-4
CASSSTGGRGNEKLFF
TGTGCCAGCAGTTCGACAGGGGGAAGAGGTAATGAAAAACTGTTTTTT
>few|NA|TRBV19|TRBJ1-1
CASSEPYTEAFF
TGTGCCAGTAGTGAGCCCTACACTGAAGCTTTCTTT
>NA|TRBD1|TRBV4-3|TRBJ2-2
CASSHSDAGGPGELFF
TGCGCCAGCAGCCACTCAGACGCAGGGGGCCCCGGGGAGCTGTTTTTT
>NA|NA|TRBV6-5|TRBJ2-1
CASSYSGGSRDEQFF
TGTGCCAGCAGTTACTCTGGGGGCAGCCGCGATGAGCAGTTCTTC
>NA|TRBD1|TRBV14|TRBJ1-2
CASSQRQGSNYGYTF
TGTGCCAGCAGCCAACGACAGGGATCGAACTATGGCTACACCTTC
>NA|TRBD2|TRBV19|TRBJ2-7
CASSSQERGISYEQYF
TGTGCCAGTAGTTCCCAGGAGCGGGGCATCTCCTACGAGCAGTACTTC
>many|TRBD2|TRBV2|TRBJ2-7
CASSPGLGGEQYF
TGTGCCAGCAGTCCGGGACTAGGGGGCGAGCAGTACTTC
>NA|TRBD1|TRBV7-7|TRBJ2-5
CATTGTAQETQYF
TGTGCTACTACCGGGACAGCCCAAGAGACCCAGTACTTC
>NA|NA|TRBV28|TRBJ1-6
CASSLLALAPLHF
TGTGCCAGCAGTTTACTAGCCTTAGCACCCCTCCACTTT
>NA|NA|TRBV4-3|TRBJ2-3
CASSQEATDTQYF
TGCGCCAGCAGCCAAGAGGCCACAGATACGCAGTATTTT
>NA|NA|TRBV5-1|TRBJ1-2
CASSFGRPDYGYTF
TGCGCCAGCAGCTTCGGCAGGCCGGACTATGGCTACACCTTC
>NA|NA|TRBV5-1|TRBJ2-3
CASSFRDFSTDTQYF
TGCGCCAGCAGCTTCCGGGACTTTAGCACAGATACGCAGTATTTT
>NA|TRBD2|TRBV29-1|TRBJ2-1
CSVIWTRGINEQFF
TGCAGCGTTATATGGACTAGAGGCATCAATGAGCAGTTCTTC
>NA|NA|TRBV4-3|TRBJ1-1
CASSQDVGIRNTEAFF
TGCGCCAGCAGCCAAGATGTCGGGATTAGGAACACTGAAGCTTTCTTT
>NA|NA|TRBV19|TRBJ1-5
CASSKTVTTHSNQPQHF
TGTGCCAGTAGTAAGACAGTCACCACGCATAGCAATCAGCCCCAGCATTTT
>NA|TRBD1|TRBV6-1|TRBJ1-5
CASSEWGQGNQPQHF
TGTGCCAGCAGTGAATGGGGACAGGGGAATCAGCCCCAGCATTTT
>NA|NA|TRBV4-1|TRBJ1-6
CASSQARYNSPLHF
TGCGCCAGCAGCCAAGCCAGATATAATTCACCCCTCCACTTT
>few|TRBD1|TRBV19|TRBJ2-7
CASSIESRTGNEQYF
TGTGCCAGTAGTATAGAATCCAGGACAGGGAACGAGCAGTACTTC
>NA|NA|TRBV5-1|TRBJ1-6
CASSRDVQGSPLHF
TGCGCCAGCAGCCGCGACGTACAGGGTTCACCCCTCCACTTT